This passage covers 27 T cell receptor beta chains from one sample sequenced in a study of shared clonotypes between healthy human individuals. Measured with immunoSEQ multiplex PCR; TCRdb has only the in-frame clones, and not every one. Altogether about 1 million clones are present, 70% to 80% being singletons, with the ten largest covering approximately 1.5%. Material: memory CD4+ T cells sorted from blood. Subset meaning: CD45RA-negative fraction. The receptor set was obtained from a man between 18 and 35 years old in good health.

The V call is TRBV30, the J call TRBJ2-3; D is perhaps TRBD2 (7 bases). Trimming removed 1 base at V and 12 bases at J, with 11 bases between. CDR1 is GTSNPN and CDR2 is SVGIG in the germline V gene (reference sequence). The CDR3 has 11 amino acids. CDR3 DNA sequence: TGTGCCTGGAGTGCCGGGGGGCCCCAGTATTTT. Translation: CAWSAGGPQYF.

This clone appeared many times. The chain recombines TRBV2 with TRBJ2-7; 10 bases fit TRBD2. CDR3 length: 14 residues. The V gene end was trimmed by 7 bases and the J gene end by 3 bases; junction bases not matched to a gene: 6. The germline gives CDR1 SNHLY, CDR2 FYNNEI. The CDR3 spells CASTGLAVIYEQYF. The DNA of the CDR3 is TGTGCCAGCACCGGACTAGCGGTTATCTACGAGCAGTACTTC.

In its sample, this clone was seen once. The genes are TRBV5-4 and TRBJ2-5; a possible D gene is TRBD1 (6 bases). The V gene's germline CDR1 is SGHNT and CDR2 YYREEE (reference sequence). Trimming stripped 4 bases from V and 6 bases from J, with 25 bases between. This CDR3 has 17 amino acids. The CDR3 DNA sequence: TGTGCCAGCAGCGCCGGACCCGGGACAACCGGGGAGAAGACCCAGTACTTC. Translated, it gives CASSAGPGTTGEKTQYF.

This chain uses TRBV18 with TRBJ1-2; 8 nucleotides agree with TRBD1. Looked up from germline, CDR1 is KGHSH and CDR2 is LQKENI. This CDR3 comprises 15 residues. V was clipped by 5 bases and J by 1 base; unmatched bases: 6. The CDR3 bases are TGTGCCAGCTCAGGGGACAGGACAAGTAACTATGGCTACACCTTC. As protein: CASSGDRTSNYGYTF.

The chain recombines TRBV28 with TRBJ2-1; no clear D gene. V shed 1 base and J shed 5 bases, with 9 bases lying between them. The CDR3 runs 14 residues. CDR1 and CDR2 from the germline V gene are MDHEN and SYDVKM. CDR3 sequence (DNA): TGTGCCAGCAGTTTATACCCGGTGAACAATGAGCAGTTCTTC. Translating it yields CASSLYPVNNEQFF.

The CDR3 DNA reads as TGTGCCAGCAGTGATGTGGGGGGGAGCAATCAGCCCCAGCATTTT. This encodes CASSDVGGSNQPQHF. The chain couples TRBV6-1 to TRBJ1-5; tentative D call: TRBD1 (5 bases). Per the germline V gene, CDR1 is MNHNS and CDR2 is SASEGT. V lost 3 bases and J lost 1, with 10 bases in between. The CDR3 extends over 15 amino acids.

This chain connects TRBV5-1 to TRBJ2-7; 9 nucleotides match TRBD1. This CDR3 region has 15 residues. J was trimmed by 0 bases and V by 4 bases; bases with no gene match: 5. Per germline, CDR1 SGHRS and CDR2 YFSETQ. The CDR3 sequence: CASSPGDRDSYEQYF. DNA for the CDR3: TGCGCCAGCAGCCCAGGGGACAGGGACTCCTACGAGCAGTACTTC.

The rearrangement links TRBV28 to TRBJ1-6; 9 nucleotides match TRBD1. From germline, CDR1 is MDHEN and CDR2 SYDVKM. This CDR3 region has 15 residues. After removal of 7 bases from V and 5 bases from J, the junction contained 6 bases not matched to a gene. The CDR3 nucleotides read TGTGCCAGCACCCCGAGGGACAGGGATAATTCACCCCTCCACTTT. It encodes CASTPRDRDNSPLHF. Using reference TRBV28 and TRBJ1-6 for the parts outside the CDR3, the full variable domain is DVKVTQSSRYLVKRTGEKVFLECVQDMDHENMFWYRQDPGLGLRLIYFSYDVKMKEKGDIPEGYSVSREKKERFSLILESASTNQTSMYLCASTPRDRDNSPLHFGNGTRLTVT.

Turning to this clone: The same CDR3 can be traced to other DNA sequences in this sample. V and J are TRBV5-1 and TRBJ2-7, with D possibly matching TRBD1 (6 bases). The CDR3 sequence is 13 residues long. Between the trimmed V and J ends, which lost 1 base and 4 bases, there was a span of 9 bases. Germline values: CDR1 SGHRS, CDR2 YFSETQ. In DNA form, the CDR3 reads TGCGCCAGCAGCTTGACAGGGAATTACGAGCAGTACTTC. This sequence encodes CASSLTGNYEQYF.

As DNA, the CDR3 is TGTGCCTGGACCTCGGGTAAAGAGACCCAGTACTTC. The encoded protein is CAWTSGKETQYF. V gene TRBV30 combines with J gene TRBJ2-5; no definite D call. The germline V and J ends were trimmed by 4 bases and 3 bases, with 9 bases remaining between them. The germline V gene has CDR1 GTSNPN and CDR2 SVGIG (reference sequence). CDR3 length: 12 amino acids.

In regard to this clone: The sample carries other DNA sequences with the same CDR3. CDR3 bases: TGTGCCAGCAGTCCACAGGGGAACACTGAAGCTTTCTTT. Translating gives CASSPQGNTEAFF. The J gene is TRBJ1-1, the V gene TRBV6-6; possible D gene TRBD1, 6 bases. Trimming shortened V by 5 bases and J by 1 base, and 8 bases separated the two germline ends. Germline-derived CDR1 and CDR2 are MNHNY and SVGAGI (reference sequence). The CDR3 runs 13 residues.

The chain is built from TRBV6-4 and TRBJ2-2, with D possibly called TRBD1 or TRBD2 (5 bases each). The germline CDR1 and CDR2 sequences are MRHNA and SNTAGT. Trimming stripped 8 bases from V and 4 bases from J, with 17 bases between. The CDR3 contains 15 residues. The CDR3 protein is CASPSRDQPTGELFF. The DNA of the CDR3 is TGTGCCAGCCCATCCCGGGACCAACCCACCGGGGAGCTGTTTTTT.

The CDR3 loop is CASGERTDTQYF. The CDR3 DNA is TGTGCTAGTGGTGAGCGGACAGATACGCAGTATTTT. The chain carries TRBV12-5 and TRBJ2-3; weak D call: TRBD2 (5 bases). The CDR3 is 12 residues long. Per the germline V gene, CDR1 is LGHNT and CDR2 is FRNRAP. With 5 bases removed from V and 3 bases from J, the gap between germline ends came to 6 bases.

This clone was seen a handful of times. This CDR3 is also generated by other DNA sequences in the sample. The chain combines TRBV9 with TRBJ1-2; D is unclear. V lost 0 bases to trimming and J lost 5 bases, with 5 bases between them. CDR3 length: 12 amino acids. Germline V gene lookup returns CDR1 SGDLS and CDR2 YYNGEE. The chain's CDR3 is CASSVDEYGYTF. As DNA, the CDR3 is TGTGCCAGCAGCGTAGATGAATATGGCTACACCTTC.

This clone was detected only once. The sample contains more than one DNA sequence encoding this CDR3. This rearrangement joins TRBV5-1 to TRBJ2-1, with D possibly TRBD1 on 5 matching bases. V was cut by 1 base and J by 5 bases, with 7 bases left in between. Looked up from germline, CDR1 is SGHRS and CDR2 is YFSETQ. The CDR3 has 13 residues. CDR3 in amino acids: CASSLIQDNEQFF. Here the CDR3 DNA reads TGCGCCAGCAGCTTGATACAGGACAATGAGCAGTTCTTC. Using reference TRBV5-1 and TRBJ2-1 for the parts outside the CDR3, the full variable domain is KAGVTQTPRYLIKTRGQQVTLSCSPISGHRSVSWYQQTPGQGLQFLFEYFSETQRNKGNFPGRFSGRQFSNSRSEMNVSTLELGDSALYLCASSLIQDNEQFFGPGTRLTVL.

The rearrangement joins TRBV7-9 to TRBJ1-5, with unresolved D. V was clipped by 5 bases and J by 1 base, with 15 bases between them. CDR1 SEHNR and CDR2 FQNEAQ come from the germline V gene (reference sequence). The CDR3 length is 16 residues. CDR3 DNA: TGTGCCAGCAGCCAAGGGCTGCGGGGAAGCAATCAGCCCCAGCATTTT. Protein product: CASSQGLRGSNQPQHF.

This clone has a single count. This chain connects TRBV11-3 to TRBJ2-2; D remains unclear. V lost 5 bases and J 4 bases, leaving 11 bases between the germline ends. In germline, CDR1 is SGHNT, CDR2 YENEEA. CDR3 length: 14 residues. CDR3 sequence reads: CASSPAAVTGELFF. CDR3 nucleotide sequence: TGTGCCAGCAGCCCCGCTGCCGTCACCGGGGAGCTGTTTTTT.

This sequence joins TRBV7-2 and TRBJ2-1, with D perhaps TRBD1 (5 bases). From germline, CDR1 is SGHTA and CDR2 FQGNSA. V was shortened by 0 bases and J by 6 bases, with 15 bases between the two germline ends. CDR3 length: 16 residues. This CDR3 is CASSLAAGWGGNEQFF. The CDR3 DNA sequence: TGTGCCAGCAGCTTAGCCGCAGGGTGGGGTGGCAATGAGCAGTTCTTC.

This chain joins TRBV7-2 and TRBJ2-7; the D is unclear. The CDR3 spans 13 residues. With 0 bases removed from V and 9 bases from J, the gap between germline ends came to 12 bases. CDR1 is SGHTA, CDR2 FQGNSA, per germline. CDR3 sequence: CASSLARDGWQYF. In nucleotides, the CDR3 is TGTGCCAGCAGCTTAGCACGAGATGGCTGGCAGTACTTC.

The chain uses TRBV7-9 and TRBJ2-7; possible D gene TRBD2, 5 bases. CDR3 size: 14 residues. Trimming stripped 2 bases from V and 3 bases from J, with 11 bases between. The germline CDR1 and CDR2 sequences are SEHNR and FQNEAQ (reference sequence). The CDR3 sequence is CASSLWPRDYEQYF. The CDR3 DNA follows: TGTGCCAGCAGCTTATGGCCGAGGGACTACGAGCAGTACTTC.

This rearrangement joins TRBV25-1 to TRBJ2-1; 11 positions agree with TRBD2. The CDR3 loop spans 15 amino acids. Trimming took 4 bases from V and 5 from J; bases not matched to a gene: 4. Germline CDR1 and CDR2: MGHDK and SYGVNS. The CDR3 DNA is TGTGCCAGCAGTGCATTGGGACTAGCGGACAATGAGCAGTTCTTC. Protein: CASSALGLADNEQFF.

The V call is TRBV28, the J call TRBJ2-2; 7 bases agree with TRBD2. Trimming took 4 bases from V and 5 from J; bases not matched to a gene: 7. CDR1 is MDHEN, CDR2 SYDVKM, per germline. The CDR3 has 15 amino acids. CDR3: CASSSRGGLTGELFF. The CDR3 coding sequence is TGTGCCAGCAGTTCTCGCGGGGGTTTAACCGGGGAGCTGTTTTTT.

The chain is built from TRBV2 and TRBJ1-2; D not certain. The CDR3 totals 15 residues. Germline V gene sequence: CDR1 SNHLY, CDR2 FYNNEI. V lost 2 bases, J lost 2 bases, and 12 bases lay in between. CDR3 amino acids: CASSELKGRNYGYTF. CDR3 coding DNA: TGTGCCAGCAGTGAACTCAAGGGAAGGAACTATGGCTACACCTTC.

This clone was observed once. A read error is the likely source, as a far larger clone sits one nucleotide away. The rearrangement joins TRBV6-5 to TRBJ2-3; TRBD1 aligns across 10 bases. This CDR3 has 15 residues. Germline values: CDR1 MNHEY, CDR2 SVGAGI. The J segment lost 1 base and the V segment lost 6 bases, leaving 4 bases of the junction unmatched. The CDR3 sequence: CASSPGTGGTDTQYF. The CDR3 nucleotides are TGTGCCAGCAGCCCCGGGACAGGGGGCACAGATACGCAGTATTTT.

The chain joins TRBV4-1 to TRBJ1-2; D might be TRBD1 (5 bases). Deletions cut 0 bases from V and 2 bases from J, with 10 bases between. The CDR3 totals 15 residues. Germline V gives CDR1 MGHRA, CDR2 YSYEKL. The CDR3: CASSQDRGGNYGYTF. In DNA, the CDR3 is TGCGCCAGCAGCCAAGATCGGGGGGGGAACTATGGCTACACCTTC.

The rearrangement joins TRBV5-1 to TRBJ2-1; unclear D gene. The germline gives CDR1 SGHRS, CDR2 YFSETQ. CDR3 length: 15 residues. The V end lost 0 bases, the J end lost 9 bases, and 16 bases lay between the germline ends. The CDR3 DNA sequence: TGCGCCAGCAGCTTGGTCTCGCACAACAATGGTGAGCAGTTCTTC. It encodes CASSLVSHNNGEQFF.

The CDR3 nucleotides read TGTGCCAGCAGTTCTCCTCGGGACAGGGGGCCAAATGGCTACACCTTC. Translated: CASSSPRDRGPNGYTF. The V call is TRBV7-2, the J call TRBJ1-2; 12 nucleotides align to TRBD1. Losses at the gene ends were 6 bases for V and 6 bases for J; bases not matched to a gene: 11. Looked up from germline, CDR1 is SGHTA and CDR2 is FQGNSA. This CDR3 region has 16 residues.